Shown below are 11 T cell receptor beta chains from a single sample sequenced in a study of blood T cell repertoires in COVID-19. Assay: immunoSEQ multiplex PCR; the TCRdb copy retains only in-frame clones and omits some. This sample has about 80,000 clones, with over 80% found just once. Sequencing input: peripheral blood. The receptors shown here come from a man aged 50-60 years with acute or convalescent COVID-19.

The chain uses TRBV18 and TRBJ1-1; 7 nucleotides align to TRBD1. The CDR3 covers 14 residues. Germline trimming cut 3 bases from V and 0 bases from J; bases unmatched to any gene: 1. The germline CDR1 and CDR2 sequences are KGHSH and LQKENI. The CDR3 DNA follows: TGTGCCAGCTCACCGGACAGGATGAACACTGAAGCTTTCTTT. Protein product: CASSPDRMNTEAFF.

CDR3: CASSQFQTGIGEKLFF. CDR3 bases: TGTGCCAGCAGCCAATTTCAGACAGGTATCGGAGAAAAACTGTTTTTT. V and J are TRBV3-1 (or the pseudogene TRBV3-2) and TRBJ1-4; tentative D call: TRBD1 (6 bases). This CDR3 is 16 amino acids long. V lost 2 bases and J lost 8, with 18 bases in between. Per the germline V gene, CDR1 is LGHDT and CDR2 is YNNKEL (reference sequence).

The J gene is TRBJ1-2, the V gene TRBV5-8; D remains ambiguous. V lost 1 base and J lost 0, with 10 bases in between. The germline V gene has CDR1 SGHTS and CDR2 YDEGEE. The CDR3 is 15 residues long. The CDR3 here is CASSLLSQSNYGYTF. The CDR3 nucleotides are TGTGCCAGCAGCTTGTTGTCCCAATCTAACTATGGCTACACCTTC.

The chain couples TRBV4-1 to TRBJ2-7, with TRBD1 as a possible D gene (5 bases). This CDR3 is 15 amino acids long. V was pared by 3 bases and J by 3 bases, with 15 bases between. The V gene's germline CDR1 is MGHRA and CDR2 YSYEKL. CDR3: CASSQDDRTRYEQYF. In DNA form, the CDR3 reads TGCGCCAGCAGCCAGGACGACAGAACTCGCTACGAGCAGTACTTC.

V usage is TRBV2 and J usage is TRBJ2-1, with 10 bases matching TRBD2. The CDR3 runs to 13 residues. CDR1 is SNHLY and CDR2 is FYNNEI in the germline V gene. V shed 6 bases, J shed 14 bases, and the junction held 10 bases outside the gene matches. CDR3 residues: CASRNQREGGKFF. The CDR3 DNA is TGTGCCAGCAGGAATCAGCGGGAGGGGGGGAAGTTCTTC.

This clone was recorded once. V usage is TRBV10-2 and J usage is TRBJ2-4, with 7 bases aligning to TRBD2. With 11 bases clipped from V and 0 bases from J, the junction kept 10 bases outside the gene matches. The CDR3 spans 15 residues. Germline CDR1 WSHSY, CDR2 SAAADI. This CDR3 reads CASLAGNLAKNIQYF. CDR3 DNA sequence: TGCGCCTCGTTAGCGGGCAACCTAGCCAAAAACATTCAGTACTTC.

V usage is TRBV6-2 or TRBV6-3 and J usage is TRBJ1-2; tentative D call: TRBD1 (5 bases). Germline CDR1 and CDR2: MNHEY and SVGEGT. This CDR3 is 13 amino acids long. Trimming stripped 2 bases from V and 8 bases from J, with 12 bases between. CDR3 sequence: CASSYGQGDGYTF. The DNA of the CDR3 is TGTGCCAGCAGTTACGGCCAGGGCGACGGCTACACCTTC.

V gene TRBV10-3 combines with J gene TRBJ2-3, with 10 bases matching TRBD1. Looked up from germline, CDR1 is ENHRY and CDR2 is SYGVKD. Losses at the gene ends were 4 bases for V and 6 bases for J; bases not matched to a gene: 7. This CDR3 is built from 15 residues. CDR3 sequence reads: CAISAVGQGTDTQYF. In nucleotides, the CDR3 is TGTGCCATCAGTGCAGTGGGACAGGGGACGGATACGCAGTATTTT.

V is TRBV11-3 and J is TRBJ2-1; 8 nucleotides line up with TRBD2. V shed 4 bases and J 2 bases; nucleotides not matched to a gene: 7. CDR3 length equals 16 residues. The V gene's germline CDR1 is SGHNT and CDR2 YENEEA. The chain's CDR3 is CASSSYSGNPYNEQFF. CDR3 in DNA: TGTGCCAGCAGCTCCTATAGCGGGAACCCCTACAATGAGCAGTTCTTC.

In this sample, this clone turned up once. The chain employs TRBV4-2 and TRBJ1-2; 7 nucleotides align to TRBD1. The CDR3 spans 14 residues. Germline values: CDR1 LGHNA, CDR2 YNFKEQ. The trim removed 6 bases at V and 5 bases at J, leaving 9 bases unmatched. CDR3 loop: CASRRDAGGYGYTF. For the CDR3, the DNA is TGTGCCAGCAGGAGGGATGCAGGGGGGTATGGCTACACCTTC.

The CDR3: CASSGEDRVAQGYTF. In nucleotides, the CDR3 is TGTGCCAGCAGCGGAGAAGACAGGGTCGCCCAGGGCTACACCTTC. J is TRBJ1-2 and V is TRBV21-1; TRBD1 is the table's D call, not checked against the DNA. TRBV21-1 is a recognized pseudogene. The CDR3 consists of 15 residues.